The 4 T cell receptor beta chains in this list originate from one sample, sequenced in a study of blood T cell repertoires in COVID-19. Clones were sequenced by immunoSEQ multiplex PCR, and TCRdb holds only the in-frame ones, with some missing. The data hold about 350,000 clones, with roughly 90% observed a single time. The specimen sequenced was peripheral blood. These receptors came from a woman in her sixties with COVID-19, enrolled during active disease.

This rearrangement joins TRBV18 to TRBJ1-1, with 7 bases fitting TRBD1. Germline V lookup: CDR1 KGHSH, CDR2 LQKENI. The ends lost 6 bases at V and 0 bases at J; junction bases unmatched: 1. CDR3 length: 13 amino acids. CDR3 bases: TGTGCCAGCTCGGGACAGATGAACACTGAAGCTTTCTTT. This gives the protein CASSGQMNTEAFF.

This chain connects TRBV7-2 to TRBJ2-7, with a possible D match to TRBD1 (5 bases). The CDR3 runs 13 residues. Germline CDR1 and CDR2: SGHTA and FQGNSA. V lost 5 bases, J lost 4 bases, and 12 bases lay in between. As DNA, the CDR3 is TGTGCCAGCAGCCCGGTGGGGCCATACGAGCAGTACTTC. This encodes CASSPVGPYEQYF.

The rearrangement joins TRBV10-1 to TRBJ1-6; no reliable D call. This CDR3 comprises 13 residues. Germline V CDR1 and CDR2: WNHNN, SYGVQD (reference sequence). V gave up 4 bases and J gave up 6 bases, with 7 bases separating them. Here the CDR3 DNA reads TGCGCCAGCAGTGGACAAATTAATTCACCCCTCCACTTT. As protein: CASSGQINSPLHF.

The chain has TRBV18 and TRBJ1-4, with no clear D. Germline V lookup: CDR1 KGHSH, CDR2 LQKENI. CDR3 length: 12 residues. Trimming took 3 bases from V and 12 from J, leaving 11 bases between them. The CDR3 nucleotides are TGTGCCAGCTCACCGGGCCAGGTGGAACTGTTTTTT. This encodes CASSPGQVELFF.